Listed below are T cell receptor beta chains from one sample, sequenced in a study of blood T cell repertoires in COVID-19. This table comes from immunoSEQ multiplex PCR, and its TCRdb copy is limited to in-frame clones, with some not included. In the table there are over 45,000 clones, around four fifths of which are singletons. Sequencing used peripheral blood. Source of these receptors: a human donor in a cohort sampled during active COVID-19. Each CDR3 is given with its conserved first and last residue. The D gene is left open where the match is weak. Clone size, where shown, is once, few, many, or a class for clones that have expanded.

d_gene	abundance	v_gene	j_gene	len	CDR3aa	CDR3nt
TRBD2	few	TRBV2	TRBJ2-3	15	CASSKLAGVLDTQYF	TGTGCCAGCAGTAAGCTAGCGGGGGTTCTGGATACGCAGTATTTT
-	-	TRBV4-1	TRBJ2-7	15	CASSHLPPGGYEQYF	TGCGCCAGCAGCCACCTGCCCCCAGGGGGGTACGAGCAGTACTTC
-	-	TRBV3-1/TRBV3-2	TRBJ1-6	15	CASSPQGGLNSPLHF	TGTGCCAGCAGCCCCCAGGGTGGGCTGAATTCACCCCTCCACTTT
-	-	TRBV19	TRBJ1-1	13	CASSVRVYTEAFF	TGTGCCAGTAGTGTCAGGGTTTACACTGAAGCTTTCTTT
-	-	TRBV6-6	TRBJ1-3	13	CASSYRNGNTIYF	TGTGCCAGCAGTTATCGTAATGGAAACACCATATATTTT
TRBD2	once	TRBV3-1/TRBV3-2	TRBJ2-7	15	CASSQPGLAADEQYF	TGTGCCAGCAGCCAGCCGGGACTAGCTGCAGACGAGCAGTACTTC
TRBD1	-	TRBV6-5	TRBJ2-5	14	CASSNDRVGETQYF	TGTGCCAGCAGCAACGACAGGGTGGGAGAGACCCAGTACTTC
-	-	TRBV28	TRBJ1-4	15	CASSSPLGAAEKLFF	TGTGCCAGCAGCTCCCCCCTTGGGGCTGCTGAAAAACTGTTTTTT
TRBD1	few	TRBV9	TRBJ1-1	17	CASSVVDRALSGVEAFF	TGTGCCAGCAGCGTAGTTGACAGGGCTCTTAGTGGGGTTGAAGCTTTCTTT
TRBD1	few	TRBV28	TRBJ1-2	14	CASTRTGLNYGYTF	TGTGCCAGCACCCGGACAGGGCTCAACTATGGCTACACCTTC
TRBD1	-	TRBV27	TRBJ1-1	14	CASSFWDRNTEAFF	TGTGCCAGCAGTTTCTGGGACAGGAACACTGAAGCTTTCTTT
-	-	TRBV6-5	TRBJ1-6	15	CASNIQGSYNSPLHF	TGTGCCAGCAATATACAGGGCTCCTATAATTCACCCCTCCACTTT
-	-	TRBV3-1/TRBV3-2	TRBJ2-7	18	CASSLVAIEGGGPYEQYF	TGTGCCAGCAGTCTCGTGGCCATCGAGGGGGGGGGCCCCTACGAGCAGTACTTC
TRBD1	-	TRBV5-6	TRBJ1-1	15	CASSWRTGMNTEAFF	TGTGCCAGCAGCTGGAGGACAGGGATGAACACTGAAGCTTTCTTT
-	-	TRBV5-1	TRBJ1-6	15	CASRPSIQRNSPLHF	TGCGCCAGCAGGCCTTCGATCCAGAGGAATTCACCCCTCCACTTT
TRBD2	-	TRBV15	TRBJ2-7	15	CATSSRLAGSYEQYF	TGTGCCACCAGCAGCCGACTAGCGGGGTCCTACGAGCAGTACTTC
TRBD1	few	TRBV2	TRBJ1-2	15	CASSVQDRVSYGYTF	TGTGCCAGCAGTGTCCAGGACAGGGTTAGCTATGGCTACACCTTC
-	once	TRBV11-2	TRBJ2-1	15	CASSLLQGRYNEQFF	TGTGCCAGCAGCTTATTGCAGGGAAGATACAATGAGCAGTTCTTC
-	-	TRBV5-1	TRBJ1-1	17	CASSLAGPTGKNTEAFF	TGCGCCAGCAGCTTGGCGGGCCCGACGGGGAAGAACACTGAAGCTTTCTTT
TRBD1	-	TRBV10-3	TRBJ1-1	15	CAISEKDRGGTEAFF	TGTGCCATCAGTGAGAAGGACAGGGGAGGGACTGAAGCTTTCTTT
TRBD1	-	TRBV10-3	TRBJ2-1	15	CAINLGTGNNNEQFF	TGTGCCATCAATCTGGGGACAGGGAATAACAATGAGCAGTTCTTC
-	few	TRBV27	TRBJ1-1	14	CASSFGSRYTEAFF	TGTGCCAGCAGTTTCGGGAGCAGGTACACTGAAGCTTTCTTT
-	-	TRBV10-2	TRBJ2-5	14	CASSGVGQGETQYF	TGCGCCAGCAGTGGTGTGGGGCAGGGAGAGACCCAGTACTTC
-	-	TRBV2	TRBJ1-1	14	CASTTAFMNTEAFF	TGTGCCAGCACCACAGCTTTCATGAACACTGAAGCTTTCTTT
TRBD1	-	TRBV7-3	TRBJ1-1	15	CASSLGGQRNTEAFF	TGTGCCAGCAGCTTAGGGGGACAGAGAAACACTGAAGCTTTCTTT
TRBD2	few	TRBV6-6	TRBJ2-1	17	CASSRTGAGGLVAEQFF	TGTGCCAGCAGTCGTACTGGAGCGGGGGGGCTAGTGGCTGAGCAGTTCTTC
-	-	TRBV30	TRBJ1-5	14	CAWSVGTPHQPQHF	TGTGCCTGGAGTGTAGGGACACCTCATCAGCCCCAGCATTTT
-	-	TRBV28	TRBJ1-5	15	CASSLLQGSNQPQHF	TGTGCCAGCAGTTTATTGCAGGGGAGCAATCAGCCCCAGCATTTT
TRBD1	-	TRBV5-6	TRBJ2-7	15	CASSLPGTGTYEQYF	TGTGCCAGCAGCTTACCCGGGACAGGGACATACGAGCAGTACTTC
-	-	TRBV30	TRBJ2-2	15	CAWSVGGAAAGELFF	TGTGCCTGGAGTGTAGGGGGGGCCGCGGCCGGGGAGCTGTTTTTT
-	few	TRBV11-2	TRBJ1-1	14	CASSLGPTNTEAFF	TGTGCCAGCAGCTTAGGGCCCACCAACACTGAAGCTTTCTTT
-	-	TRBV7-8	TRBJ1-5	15	CASSLGAHSNQPQHF	TGTGCCAGCAGTTTGGGGGCCCATAGCAATCAGCCCCAGCATTTT
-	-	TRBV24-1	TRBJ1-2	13	CATSDLAGRGYTF	TGTGCCACCAGTGATTTGGCGGGGAGAGGCTACACCTTC
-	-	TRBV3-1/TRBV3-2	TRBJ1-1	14	CASSQESGNTEAFF	TGTGCCAGCAGCCAAGAGTCGGGGAACACTGAAGCTTTCTTT
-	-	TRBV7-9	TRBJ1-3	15	CASSYVGETGNTIYF	TGTGCCAGCAGCTATGTAGGGGAAACAGGAAACACCATATATTTT
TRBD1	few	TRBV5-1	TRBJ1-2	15	CASSLGDRGTYGYTF	TGCGCCAGCAGCTTGGGGGACAGGGGGACCTATGGCTACACCTTC
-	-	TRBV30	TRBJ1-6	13	CASRDTDYSPLHF	TGTGCCTCCCGGGACACCGATTATTCACCCCTCCACTTT
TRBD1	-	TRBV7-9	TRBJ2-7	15	CASSDPGQSSYEQYF	TGTGCCAGCAGCGATCCGGGACAGAGCTCCTACGAGCAGTACTTC
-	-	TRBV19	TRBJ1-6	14	CASSPDSIFSPLHF	TGTGCCAGTAGTCCGGACTCGATATTTTCACCCCTCCACTTT
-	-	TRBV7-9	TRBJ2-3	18	CASSLGGDESTSTDTQYF	TGTGCCAGCAGCTTAGGGGGGGACGAGTCGACTAGCACAGATACGCAGTATTTT
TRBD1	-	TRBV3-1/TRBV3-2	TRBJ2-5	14	CASSQDRDQETQYF	TGTGCCAGCAGCCAGGACAGGGACCAAGAGACCCAGTACTTC
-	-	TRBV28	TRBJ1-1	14	CASSRGGFLTEAFF	TGTGCCAGCAGTCGAGGGGGATTCCTCACTGAAGCTTTCTTT
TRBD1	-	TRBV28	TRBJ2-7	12	CASSETGSEQYF	TGTGCCAGCAGTGAGACAGGGTCCGAGCAGTACTTC
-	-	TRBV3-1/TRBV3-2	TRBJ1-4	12	CASSQGRGELFF	TGTGCCAGCAGCCAAGGGCGGGGAGAACTGTTTTTT
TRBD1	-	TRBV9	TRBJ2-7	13	CASSVDAGGEQYF	TGTGCCAGCAGCGTAGACGCAGGGGGCGAGCAGTACTTC
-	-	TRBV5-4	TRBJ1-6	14	CASSLERINSPLHF	TGTGCCAGCAGCTTGGAGCGAATCAATTCACCCCTCCACTTT
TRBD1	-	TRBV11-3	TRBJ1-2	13	CASSRDSVYGYTF	TGTGCCAGCTCCCGGGACAGCGTCTATGGCTACACCTTC
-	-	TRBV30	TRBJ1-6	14	CAWNVYSENSPLHF	TGTGCCTGGAATGTGTACAGTGAAAATTCACCCCTCCACTTT
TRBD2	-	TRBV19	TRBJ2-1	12	CASAPAGEEQFF	TGTGCCAGTGCCCCTGCGGGGGAGGAGCAGTTCTTC